This TCR beta chain was identified during a study of metastatic and nonmetastatic thyroid tumors. Overall study context: Repertoire data that came from the blood and tumor or nodule tissue of malignant and benign thyroid patients were compared. Study-wide points: Patients with malignant thyroid tumors reportedly had significantly higher TCR beta diversity than those with benign nodules, in blood and tumor.

Patients underwent thyroid surgery, and none had received any treatment before it. The CDR3 length is 15 residues. The J segment lost 4 bases and the V segment lost 4 bases, leaving 8 bases of the junction unmatched. Germline values: CDR1 SGHRS, CDR2 YFSETQ. Original data processing: A classifier of distant metastasis in papillary thyroid cancer was built from CDR3 differences (across clinicopathological groups). With MiXCR, TCRdb called clones anew from the PCR reads. The V and J calls, along with clone size, are taken from TCRdb and not from the paper's own processing. The sample lists 8,000 or so clones, 27% occurring once. On this clone itself: Antigen specificity is unknown.

The chain joins TRBV5-1 to TRBJ1-3, with 7 bases lining up with TRBD1. This sequence was found in a female donor with papillary thyroid cancer or a benign thyroid nodule (not recorded which). Some clones in this sample may be carry-over from other donors' samples. Sequencing was carried out using adjacent normal tissue. The CDR3 sequence is CASSPLTGTGNTIYF. CDR3 bases: TGCGCCAGCAGCCCCCTGACAGGGACCGGAAACACCATATATTTT.